Listed here are 8 T cell receptor beta chains from one sample, sequenced in a study of blood T cell repertoires in COVID-19. The repertoire was sequenced with immunoSEQ multiplex PCR; TCRdb's copy has only in-frame clones and lacks some. The data contain around 49,000 clones, approximately 82% of them singletons. Sequences were obtained from PBMCs or T cells enriched from blood (not recorded which). These receptors were obtained from a woman aged 45 to 65 with acute COVID-19.

The rearrangement uses TRBV12-3 or TRBV12-4 and TRBJ1-6; D might be TRBD1 (6 bases). This CDR3 has 13 residues. V dropped 4 bases and J dropped 8 bases, with 9 bases sitting between them. The CDR3 here is CASSWKGDSPLHF. In DNA form, the CDR3 reads TGTGCCAGCAGTTGGAAGGGGGATTCACCCCTCCACTTT.

This clone was detected only once. The gene calls are TRBV18 and TRBJ2-6, with D perhaps matching TRBD2 (7 bases). Germline V gene lookup returns CDR1 KGHSH and CDR2 LQKENI. The V gene lost 4 bases and the J gene lost 0 bases, with 10 bases spanning the gap. CDR3 size: 16 residues. The DNA for the CDR3 is TGTGCCAGCTCACGGGGGGGCTCCTCTGGGGCCAACGTCCTGACTTTC. Encoded protein: CASSRGGSSGANVLTF.

This clone was found once. The rearrangement uses TRBV5-8 and TRBJ2-7, with 11 bases fitting TRBD2. V trimming: 4 bases; J trimming: 1 base; junction bases outside the gene matches: 4. CDR3 length: 15 amino acids. From germline, CDR1 is SGHTS and CDR2 YDEGEE. As DNA, the CDR3 is TGTGCCAGCAGCCAGCTAGCGGGGGGTTCCTACGAGCAGTACTTC. Translated: CASSQLAGGSYEQYF.

The chain recombines TRBV4-2 with TRBJ2-7, with a weak D call TRBD1 (6 bases). From germline, CDR1 is LGHNA and CDR2 YNFKEQ. CDR3 size: 15 residues. The V gene lost 1 base and the J gene lost 5 bases, with 15 bases spanning the gap. CDR3 DNA sequence: TGTGCCAGCAGCCAAGCCCGGGACAACCTTCACGAGCAGTACTTC. Translation: CASSQARDNLHEQYF.

The chain employs TRBV23-1 and TRBJ1-6, with D maybe TRBD1 (6 bases). TRBV23-1 is reported as an ORF; its role is uncertain. The CDR3 has 14 amino acids. Trimming took 1 base from V and 10 from J, leaving 11 bases between them. The CDR3 reads CASSQWVQGSPLHF. CDR3 coding DNA: TGCGCCAGCAGTCAATGGGTACAGGGATCACCCCTCCACTTT.

The CDR3 is CASSLRGQESGGYTF. The CDR3 DNA reads TGTGCCAGCAGCTTACGGGGACAGGAGTCAGGTGGCTACACCTTC. The chain combines TRBV7-2 with TRBJ1-2, with 8 bases matching TRBD1. V lost 2 bases and J lost 7; bases outside the gene matches: 9. Germline lookup yields CDR1 SGHTA and CDR2 FQGNSA. The CDR3 length is 15 residues.

This sequence joins TRBV19 and TRBJ1-2; 11 bases are shared with TRBD1. The CDR3 covers 16 residues. V gave up 6 bases and J gave up 5 bases; unmatched junction bases: 11. Germline values: CDR1 LNHDA, CDR2 SQIVND (reference sequence). CDR3 sequence: CASSLFGDRGFYGYTF. CDR3 coding DNA: TGTGCCAGTAGCCTTTTTGGGGACAGGGGGTTTTATGGCTACACCTTC.

This clone was observed a single time. The gene calls are TRBV12-3 or TRBV12-4 and TRBJ1-2; 7 positions agree with TRBD1. CDR3 size: 12 residues. The junction had 2 bases not matched to a gene; V was cut back by 2 bases and J by 8 bases. Written as DNA, the CDR3 is TGTGCCAGCAGTTTAACAGGGGACGGCTACACCTTC. Protein sequence: CASSLTGDGYTF.